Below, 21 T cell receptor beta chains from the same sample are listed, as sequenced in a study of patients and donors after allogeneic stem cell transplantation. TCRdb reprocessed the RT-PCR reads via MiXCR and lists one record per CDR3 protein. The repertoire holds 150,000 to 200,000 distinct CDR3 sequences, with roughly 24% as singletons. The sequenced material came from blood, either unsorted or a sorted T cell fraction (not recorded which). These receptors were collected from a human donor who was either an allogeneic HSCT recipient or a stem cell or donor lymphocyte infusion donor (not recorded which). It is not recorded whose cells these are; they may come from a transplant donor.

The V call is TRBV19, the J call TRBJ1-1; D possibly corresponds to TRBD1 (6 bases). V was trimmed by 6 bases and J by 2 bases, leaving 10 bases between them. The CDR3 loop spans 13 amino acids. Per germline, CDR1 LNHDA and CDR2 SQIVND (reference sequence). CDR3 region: CASRRTDNTEAFF. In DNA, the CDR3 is TGTGCCAGTAGGAGGACAGATAACACTGAAGCTTTCTTT.

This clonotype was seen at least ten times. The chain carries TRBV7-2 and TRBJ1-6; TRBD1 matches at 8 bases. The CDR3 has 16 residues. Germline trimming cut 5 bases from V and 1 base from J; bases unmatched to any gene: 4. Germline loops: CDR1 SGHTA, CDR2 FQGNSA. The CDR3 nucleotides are TGTGCCAGCAGCCCACAGGGGGGGTCCTATAATTCACCCCTCCACTTT. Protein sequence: CASSPQGGSYNSPLHF.

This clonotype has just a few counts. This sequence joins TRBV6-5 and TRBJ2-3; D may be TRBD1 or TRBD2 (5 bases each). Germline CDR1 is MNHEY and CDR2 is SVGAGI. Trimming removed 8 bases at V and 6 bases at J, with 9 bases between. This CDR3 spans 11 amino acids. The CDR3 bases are TGTGCCAGCCAGTGGGGGGATACGCAGTATTTT. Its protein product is CASQWGDTQYF.

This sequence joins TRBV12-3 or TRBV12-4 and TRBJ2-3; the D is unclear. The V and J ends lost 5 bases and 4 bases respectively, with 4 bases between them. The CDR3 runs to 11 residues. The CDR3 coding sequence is TGTGCCAGCAGTCCTTCAGATACGCAGTATTTT. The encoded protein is CASSPSDTQYF.

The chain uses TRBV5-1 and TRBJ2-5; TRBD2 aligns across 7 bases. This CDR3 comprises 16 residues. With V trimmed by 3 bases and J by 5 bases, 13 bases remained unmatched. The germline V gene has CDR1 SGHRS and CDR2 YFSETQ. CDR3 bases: TGCGCCAGCAGCTCCAGCCCCGGGACTACCTTCGAGACCCAGTACTTC. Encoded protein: CASSSSPGTTFETQYF.

The CDR3 reads CSARDSRFTDTQYF. The CDR3 coding sequence is TGCAGTGCTAGAGATTCCAGGTTTACAGATACGCAGTATTTT. The chain joins TRBV20-1 to TRBJ2-3; D remains ambiguous. V was shortened by 0 bases and J by 3 bases, with 10 bases between the two germline ends. In germline, CDR1 is DFQATT, CDR2 SNEGSKA (reference sequence). The CDR3 is 14 amino acids.

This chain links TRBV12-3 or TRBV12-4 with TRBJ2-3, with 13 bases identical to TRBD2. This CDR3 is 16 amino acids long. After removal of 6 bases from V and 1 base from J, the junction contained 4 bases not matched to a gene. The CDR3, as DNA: TGTGCCAGCAGCCCAGGACTAGCGGGGGGCACAGATACGCAGTATTTT. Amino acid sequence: CASSPGLAGGTDTQYF.

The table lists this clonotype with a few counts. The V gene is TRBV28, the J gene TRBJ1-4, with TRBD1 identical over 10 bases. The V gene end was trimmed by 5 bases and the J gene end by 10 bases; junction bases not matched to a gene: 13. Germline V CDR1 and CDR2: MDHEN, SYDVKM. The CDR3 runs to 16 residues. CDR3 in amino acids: CASSGLGQGERGKLFF. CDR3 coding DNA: TGTGCCAGCAGTGGACTCGGACAGGGGGAAAGGGGAAAACTGTTTTTT.

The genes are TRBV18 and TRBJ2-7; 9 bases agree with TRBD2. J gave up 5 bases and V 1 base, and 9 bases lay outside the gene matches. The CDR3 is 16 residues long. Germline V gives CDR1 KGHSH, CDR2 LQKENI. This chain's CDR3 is CASSPQVAGGPDEQYF. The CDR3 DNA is TGTGCCAGCTCACCACAGGTGGCGGGAGGGCCTGACGAGCAGTACTTC. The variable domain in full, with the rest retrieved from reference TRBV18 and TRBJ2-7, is NAGVMQNPRHLVRRRGQEARLRCSPMKGHSHVYWYRQLPEEGLKFMVYLQKENIIDESGMPKERFSAEFPKEGPSILRIQQVVRGDSAAYFCASSPQVAGGPDEQYFGPGTRLTVT.

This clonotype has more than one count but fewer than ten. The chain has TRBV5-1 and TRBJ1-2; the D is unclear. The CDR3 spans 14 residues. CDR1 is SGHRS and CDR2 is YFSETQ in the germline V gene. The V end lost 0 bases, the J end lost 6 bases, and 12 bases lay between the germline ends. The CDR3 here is CASSLVSGGDGYTF. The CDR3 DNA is TGCGCCAGCAGCTTGGTTTCCGGCGGTGATGGCTACACCTTC.

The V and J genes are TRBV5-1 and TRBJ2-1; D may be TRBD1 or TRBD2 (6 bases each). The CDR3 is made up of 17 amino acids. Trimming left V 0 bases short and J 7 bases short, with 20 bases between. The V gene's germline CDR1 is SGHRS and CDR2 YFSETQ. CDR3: CASSLARETGAANEQFF. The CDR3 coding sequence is TGCGCCAGCAGCTTGGCACGGGAGACAGGAGCTGCTAATGAGCAGTTCTTC. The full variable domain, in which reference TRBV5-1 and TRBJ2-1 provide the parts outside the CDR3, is KAGVTQTPRYLIKTRGQQVTLSCSPISGHRSVSWYQQTPGQGLQFLFEYFSETQRNKGNFPGRFSGRQFSNSRSEMNVSTLELGDSALYLCASSLARETGAANEQFFGPGTRLTVL.

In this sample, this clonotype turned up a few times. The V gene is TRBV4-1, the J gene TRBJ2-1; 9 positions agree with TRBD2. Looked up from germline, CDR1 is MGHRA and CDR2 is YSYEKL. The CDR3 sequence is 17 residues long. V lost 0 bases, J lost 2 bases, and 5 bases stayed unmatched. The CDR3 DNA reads TGCGCCAGCAGCCAAGAAGGCCTAGCGGGACCCTACAATGAGCAGTTCTTC. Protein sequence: CASSQEGLAGPYNEQFF.

The CDR3 spells CASSQFGGATEAFF. The CDR3 region has the DNA TGTGCCAGCAGCCAATTTGGAGGGGCCACTGAAGCTTTCTTT. The chain recombines TRBV14 with TRBJ1-1, with D tentatively TRBD1 (5 bases). CDR1 SGHDN and CDR2 FVKESK come from the germline V gene. V lost 2 bases and J lost 4, with 11 bases in between. The CDR3 has 14 residues.

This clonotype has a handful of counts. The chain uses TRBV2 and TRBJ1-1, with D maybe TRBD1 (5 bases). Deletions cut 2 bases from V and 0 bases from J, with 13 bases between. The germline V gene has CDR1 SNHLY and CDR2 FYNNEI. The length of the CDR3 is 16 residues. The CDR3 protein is CASSEWVTALNTEAFF. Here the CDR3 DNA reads TGTGCCAGCAGTGAATGGGTGACAGCGTTGAACACTGAAGCTTTCTTT.

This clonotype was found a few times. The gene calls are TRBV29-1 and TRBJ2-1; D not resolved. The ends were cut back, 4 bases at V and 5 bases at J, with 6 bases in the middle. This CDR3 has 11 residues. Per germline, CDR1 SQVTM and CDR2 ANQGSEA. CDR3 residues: CSVVVDNEQFF. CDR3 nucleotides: TGCAGCGTTGTAGTCGACAATGAGCAGTTCTTC.

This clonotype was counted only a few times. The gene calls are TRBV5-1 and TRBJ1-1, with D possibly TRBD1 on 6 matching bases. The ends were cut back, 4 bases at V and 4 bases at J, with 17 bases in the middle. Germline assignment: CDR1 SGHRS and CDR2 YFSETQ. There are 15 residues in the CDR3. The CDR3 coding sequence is TGCGCCAGCAGCACAACCAGGGGAGGGGCCACTGAAGCTTTCTTT. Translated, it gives CASSTTRGGATEAFF.

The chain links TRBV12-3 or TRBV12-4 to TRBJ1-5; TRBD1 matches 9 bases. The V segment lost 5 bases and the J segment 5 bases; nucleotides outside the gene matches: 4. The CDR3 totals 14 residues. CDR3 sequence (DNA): TGTGCCAGCAGTCCCGGGACAGGGTATCAGCCCCAGCATTTT. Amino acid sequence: CASSPGTGYQPQHF.

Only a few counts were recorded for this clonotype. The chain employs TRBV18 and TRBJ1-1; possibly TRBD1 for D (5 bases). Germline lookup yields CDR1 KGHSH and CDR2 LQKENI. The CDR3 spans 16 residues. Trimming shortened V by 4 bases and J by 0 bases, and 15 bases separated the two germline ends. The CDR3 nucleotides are TGTGCCAGCTCACGTCCCGGGACGGTATTGAACACTGAAGCTTTCTTT. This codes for CASSRPGTVLNTEAFF.

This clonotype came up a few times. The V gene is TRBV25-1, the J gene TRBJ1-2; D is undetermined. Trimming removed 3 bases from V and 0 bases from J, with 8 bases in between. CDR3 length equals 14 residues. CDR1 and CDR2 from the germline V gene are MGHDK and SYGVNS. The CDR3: CASSETDSNYGYTF. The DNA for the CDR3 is TGTGCCAGCAGTGAGACGGATTCTAACTATGGCTACACCTTC.

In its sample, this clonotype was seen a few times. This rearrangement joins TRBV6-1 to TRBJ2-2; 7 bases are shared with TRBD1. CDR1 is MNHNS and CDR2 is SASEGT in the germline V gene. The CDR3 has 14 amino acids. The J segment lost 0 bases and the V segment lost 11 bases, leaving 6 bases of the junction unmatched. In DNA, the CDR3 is TGTGCCGGACGGACAGGCGCGAACACCGGGGAGCTGTTTTTT. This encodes CAGRTGANTGELFF.

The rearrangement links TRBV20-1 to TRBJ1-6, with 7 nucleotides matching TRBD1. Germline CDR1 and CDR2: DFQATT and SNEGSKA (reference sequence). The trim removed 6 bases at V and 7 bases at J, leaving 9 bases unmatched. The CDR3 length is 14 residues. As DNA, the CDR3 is TGCAGTGCAACAAATCCGGGACAGAATTCACCCCTCCACTTT. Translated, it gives CSATNPGQNSPLHF.